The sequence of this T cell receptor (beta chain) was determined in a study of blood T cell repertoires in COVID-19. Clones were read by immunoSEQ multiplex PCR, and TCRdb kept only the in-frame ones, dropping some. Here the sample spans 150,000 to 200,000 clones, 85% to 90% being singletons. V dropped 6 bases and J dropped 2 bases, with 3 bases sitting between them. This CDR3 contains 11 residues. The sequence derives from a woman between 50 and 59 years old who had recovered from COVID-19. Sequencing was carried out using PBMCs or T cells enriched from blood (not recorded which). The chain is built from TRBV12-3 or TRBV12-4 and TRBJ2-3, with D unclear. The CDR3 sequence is CASSITDTQYF. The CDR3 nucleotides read TGTGCCAGCAGCATCACAGATACGCAGTATTTT.